The rows below give T cell receptor beta chains drawn from one sample of a study of blood T cell repertoires in COVID-19. The table came from immunoSEQ multiplex PCR; TCRdb's copy has only in-frame clones and leaves some out. Found here are approximately 300,000 clones, around 92% of them singletons; the top ten hold about a tenth. The source material was PBMCs or T cells enriched from blood (not recorded which). These TCRs come from a woman under 40 who had recovered from COVID-19. Both conserved end residues are part of each CDR3. The order of the fields is clone size, D gene, J gene, V gene, CDR3 protein, CDR3 DNA. A D gene is named only where the DNA matches it firmly. Only part of the rows carry a size: once, few, many, or a class if the clone is expanded.

clone_size: -; d_call: -; j_call: TRBJ2-7; v_call: TRBV21-1; cdr3_aa: CARTYLVF; cdr3_nt: TGTGCCCGTACGTACCTAGTCTTC
clone_size: -; d_call: -; j_call: TRBJ1-1; v_call: TRBV6-6; cdr3_aa: CASVDPGLTEAFF; cdr3_nt: TGTGCCAGCGTTGATCCAGGTCTCACTGAAGCTTTCTTT
clone_size: -; d_call: -; j_call: TRBJ2-1; v_call: TRBV7-9; cdr3_aa: CASSLDTNGNEQFF; cdr3_nt: TGTGCCAGCAGCTTAGATACCAACGGGAATGAGCAGTTCTTC
clone_size: once; d_call: TRBD1; j_call: TRBJ2-1; v_call: TRBV29-1; cdr3_aa: CSVDRDYNEQFF; cdr3_nt: TGCAGCGTGGACAGGGACTACAATGAGCAGTTCTTC
clone_size: -; d_call: TRBD1; j_call: TRBJ1-6; v_call: TRBV7-2; cdr3_aa: CASSPGGQGNSPLHF; cdr3_nt: TGTGCCAGCAGTCCCGGGGGACAGGGGAATTCACCCCTCCACTTT
clone_size: -; d_call: TRBD2; j_call: TRBJ2-1; v_call: TRBV7-6; cdr3_aa: CASSLDRGVGYNEQFF; cdr3_nt: TGTGCCAGCAGCTTAGATCGGGGGGTGGGCTACAATGAGCAGTTCTTC
clone_size: -; d_call: -; j_call: TRBJ1-5; v_call: TRBV6-5; cdr3_aa: CASSYSTGFPDQPQHF; cdr3_nt: TGTGCCAGCAGTTACTCGACGGGGTTCCCTGATCAGCCCCAGCATTTT
clone_size: -; d_call: -; j_call: TRBJ1-1; v_call: TRBV16; cdr3_aa: CASSPINPGQGAEAFF; cdr3_nt: TGTGCCAGCAGCCCTATTAACCCGGGACAAGGGGCTGAAGCTTTCTTT
clone_size: -; d_call: TRBD1; j_call: TRBJ2-1; v_call: TRBV5-6; cdr3_aa: CASSFISLRGGGFNEQFF; cdr3_nt: TGTGCCAGCAGCTTTATATCGCTAAGAGGGGGCGGTTTCAATGAGCAGTTCTTC
clone_size: once; d_call: -; j_call: TRBJ2-7; v_call: TRBV5-6; cdr3_aa: CASSLSIYDRQYF; cdr3_nt: TGTGCCAGCAGCTTGTCGATCTATGACAGGCAGTACTTC
clone_size: -; d_call: -; j_call: TRBJ1-5; v_call: TRBV3-1/TRBV3-2; cdr3_aa: CASSFDNSNQPQHF; cdr3_nt: TGTGCCAGCAGCTTCGACAATAGCAATCAGCCCCAGCATTTT
clone_size: -; d_call: -; j_call: TRBJ2-5; v_call: TRBV27; cdr3_aa: CASSLNWGAQTQYF; cdr3_nt: TGTGCCAGCAGTTTAAACTGGGGCGCCCAGACCCAGTACTTC
clone_size: -; d_call: TRBD1; j_call: TRBJ1-4; v_call: TRBV14; cdr3_aa: CASSPWTGGREKLFF; cdr3_nt: TGTGCCAGCAGCCCGTGGACAGGGGGCAGAGAAAAACTGTTTTTT
clone_size: -; d_call: -; j_call: TRBJ2-5; v_call: TRBV27; cdr3_aa: CASSFLETQYF; cdr3_nt: TGTGCCAGCAGTTTCCTCGAGACCCAGTACTTC
clone_size: -; d_call: -; j_call: TRBJ1-1; v_call: TRBV6-5; cdr3_aa: CAASRGKNTEAFF; cdr3_nt: TGTGCCGCATCCCGGGGAAAGAACACTGAAGCTTTCTTT
clone_size: -; d_call: -; j_call: TRBJ2-5; v_call: TRBV11-3; cdr3_aa: CASSLVGDSETQYF; cdr3_nt: TGTGCCAGCAGCTTAGTTGGGGACTCAGAGACCCAGTACTTC
clone_size: -; d_call: -; j_call: TRBJ1-1; v_call: TRBV6-5; cdr3_aa: CASSYSEGGNTEAFF; cdr3_nt: TGTGCCAGCAGTTACTCCGAAGGGGGAAACACTGAAGCTTTCTTT
clone_size: -; d_call: TRBD1; j_call: TRBJ2-1; v_call: TRBV11-3; cdr3_aa: CASSQGQGTYNEQFF; cdr3_nt: TGTGCCAGCAGCCAGGGACAGGGAACCTACAATGAGCAGTTCTTC
clone_size: once; d_call: -; j_call: TRBJ2-7; v_call: TRBV5-8; cdr3_aa: CASSFKGERRAYEQYF; cdr3_nt: TGTGCCAGCAGCTTCAAGGGGGAACGGAGAGCCTACGAGCAGTACTTC
clone_size: -; d_call: -; j_call: TRBJ1-4; v_call: TRBV5-5; cdr3_aa: CASSFEGGQVEKLFF; cdr3_nt: TGTGCCAGCAGCTTTGAGGGGGGGCAGGTTGAAAAACTGTTTTTT
clone_size: -; d_call: TRBD1; j_call: TRBJ1-4; v_call: TRBV19; cdr3_aa: CASTGSETGYEKLFF; cdr3_nt: TGTGCCAGTACCGGGTCCGAGACAGGGTACGAAAAACTGTTTTTT
clone_size: -; d_call: -; j_call: TRBJ1-1; v_call: TRBV7-9; cdr3_aa: CASSLSRETEAFF; cdr3_nt: TGTGCCAGCAGCTTAAGTCGTGAGACTGAAGCTTTCTTT
clone_size: -; d_call: -; j_call: TRBJ2-7; v_call: TRBV19; cdr3_aa: CASSIQGFHDEQYF; cdr3_nt: TGTGCCAGTAGTATACAGGGGTTTCACGACGAGCAGTACTTC
clone_size: -; d_call: -; j_call: TRBJ2-7; v_call: TRBV28; cdr3_aa: CASSSLAEGTYEQYF; cdr3_nt: TGTGCCAGCAGTTCCCTGGCCGAGGGTACGTACGAGCAGTACTTC
clone_size: -; d_call: TRBD2; j_call: TRBJ2-5; v_call: TRBV7-9; cdr3_aa: CASSSPELAGVETQYF; cdr3_nt: TGTGCCAGCAGCTCCCCGGAGTTAGCGGGAGTGGAGACCCAGTACTTC
clone_size: -; d_call: TRBD2; j_call: TRBJ2-5; v_call: TRBV18; cdr3_aa: CANSPFAGTSEETQYF; cdr3_nt: TGTGCCAACTCACCATTCGCCGGGACTAGTGAAGAGACCCAGTACTTC
clone_size: -; d_call: -; j_call: TRBJ2-2; v_call: TRBV27; cdr3_aa: CASSTGPGTPGLFF; cdr3_nt: TGTGCCAGCAGCACGGGACCGGGGACACCGGGTCTGTTTTTT
clone_size: -; d_call: -; j_call: TRBJ1-1; v_call: TRBV6-5; cdr3_aa: CASRTVPREDTEAFF; cdr3_nt: TGTGCCAGCAGAACCGTGCCTAGGGAGGACACTGAAGCTTTCTTT